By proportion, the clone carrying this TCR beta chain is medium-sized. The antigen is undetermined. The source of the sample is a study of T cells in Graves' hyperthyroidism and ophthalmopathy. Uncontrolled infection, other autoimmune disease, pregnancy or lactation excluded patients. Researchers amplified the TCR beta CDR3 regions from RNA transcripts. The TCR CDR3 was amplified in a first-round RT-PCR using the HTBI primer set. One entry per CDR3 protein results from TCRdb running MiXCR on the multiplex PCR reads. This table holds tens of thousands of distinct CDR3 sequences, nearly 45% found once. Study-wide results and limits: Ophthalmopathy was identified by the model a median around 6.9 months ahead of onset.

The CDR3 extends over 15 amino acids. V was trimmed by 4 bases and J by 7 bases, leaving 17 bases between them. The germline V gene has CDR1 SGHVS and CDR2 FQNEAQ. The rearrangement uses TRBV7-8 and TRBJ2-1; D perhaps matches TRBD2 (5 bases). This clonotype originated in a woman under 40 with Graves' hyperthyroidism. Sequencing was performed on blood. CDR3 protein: CASSSRMEATNEQFF. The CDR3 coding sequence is TGTGCCAGCAGCTCCCGGATGGAGGCCACGAATGAGCAGTTCTTC.